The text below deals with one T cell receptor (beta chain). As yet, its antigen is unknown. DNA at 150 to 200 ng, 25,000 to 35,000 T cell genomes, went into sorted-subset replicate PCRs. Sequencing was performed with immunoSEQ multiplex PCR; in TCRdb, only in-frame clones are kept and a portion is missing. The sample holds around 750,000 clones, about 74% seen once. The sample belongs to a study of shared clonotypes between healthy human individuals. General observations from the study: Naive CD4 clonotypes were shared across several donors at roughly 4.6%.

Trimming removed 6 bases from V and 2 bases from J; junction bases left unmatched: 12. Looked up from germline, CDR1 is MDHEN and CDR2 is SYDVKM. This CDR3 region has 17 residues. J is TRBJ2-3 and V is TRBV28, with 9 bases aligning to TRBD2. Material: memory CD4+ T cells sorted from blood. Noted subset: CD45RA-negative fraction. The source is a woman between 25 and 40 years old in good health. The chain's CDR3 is CASRSLPSGDHTDTQYF. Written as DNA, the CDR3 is TGTGCCAGCAGATCCCTTCCTAGCGGGGATCACACAGATACGCAGTATTTT.